The sequence of this T cell receptor (beta chain) was determined in a study of control samples from healthy donors and cancer patients. Repertoires were generated with immunoSEQ multiplex PCR, while TCRdb's copy carries only in-frame clones and drops some. In the table there are about 150,000 clones, around 90% of which are singletons. Trimming removed 4 bases from V and 14 bases from J; junction bases left unmatched: 9. CDR1 and CDR2 from the germline V gene are SGHRS and YFSETQ. The CDR3 extends over 12 amino acids. This clonotype was sampled from a man aged 18 to 35 in good health. V and J are TRBV5-1 and TRBJ2-1; 7 bases match TRBD2. The sequenced sample was blood. CDR3 bases: TGCGCCAGCAGCCTAATGGCGGGGGAGGAGTTCTTC. Translation gives CASSLMAGEEFF.